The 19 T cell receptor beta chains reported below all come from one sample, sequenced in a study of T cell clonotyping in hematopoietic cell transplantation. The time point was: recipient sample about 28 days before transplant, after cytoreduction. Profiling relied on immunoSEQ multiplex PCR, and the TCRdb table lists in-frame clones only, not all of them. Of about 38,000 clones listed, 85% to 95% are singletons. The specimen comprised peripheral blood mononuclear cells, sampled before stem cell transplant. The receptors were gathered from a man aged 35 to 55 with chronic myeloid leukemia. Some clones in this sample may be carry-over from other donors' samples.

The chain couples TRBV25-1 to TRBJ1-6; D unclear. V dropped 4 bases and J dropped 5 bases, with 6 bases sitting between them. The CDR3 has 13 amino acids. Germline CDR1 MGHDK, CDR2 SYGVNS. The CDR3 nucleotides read TGTGCCAGCAGTGGGTCGGATAATTCACCCCTCCACTTT. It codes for CASSGSDNSPLHF.

Here the CDR3 reads CASSAAGLAGNEQFF. The DNA for the CDR3 is TGTGCCAGCAGCGCAGCAGGACTAGCCGGCAATGAGCAGTTCTTC. The J gene is TRBJ2-1, the V gene TRBV7-9; 8 bases agree with TRBD2. Trimming at V came to 5 bases and at J to 6 bases, leaving 9 bases not matched to a gene. The germline V gene encodes CDR1 SEHNR and CDR2 FQNEAQ (reference sequence). The CDR3 has 15 amino acids. Full variable domain (outside the CDR3, taken from reference TRBV7-9 and TRBJ2-1): DTGVSQNPRHKITKRGQNVTFRCDPISEHNRLYWYRQTLGQGPEFLTYFQNEAQLEKSRLLSDRFSAERPKGSFSTLEIQRTEQGDSAMYLCASSAAGLAGNEQFFGPGTRLTVL.

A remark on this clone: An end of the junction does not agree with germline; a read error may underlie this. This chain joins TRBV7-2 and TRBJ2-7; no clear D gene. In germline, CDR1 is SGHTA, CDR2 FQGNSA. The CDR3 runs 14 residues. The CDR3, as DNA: TGTGCCAGCAGGTTAGACGTGAGGATCTACGAGCAGTACTTC. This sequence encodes CASRLDVRIYEQYF. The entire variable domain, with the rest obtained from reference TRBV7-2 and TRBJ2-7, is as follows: GAGVSQSPSNKVTEKGKDVELRCDPISGHTALYWYRQSLGQGLEFLIYFQGNSAPDKSGLPSDRFSAERTGGSVSTLTIQRTQQEDSAVYLCASRLDVRIYEQYFGPGTRLTVT.

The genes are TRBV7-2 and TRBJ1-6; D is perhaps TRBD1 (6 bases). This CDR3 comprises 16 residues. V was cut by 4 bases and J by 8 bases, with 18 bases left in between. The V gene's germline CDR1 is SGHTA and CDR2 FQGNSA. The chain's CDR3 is CASSSHPQGMDSPLHF. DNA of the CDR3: TGTGCCAGCAGCTCGCACCCACAGGGAATGGATTCACCCCTCCACTTT.

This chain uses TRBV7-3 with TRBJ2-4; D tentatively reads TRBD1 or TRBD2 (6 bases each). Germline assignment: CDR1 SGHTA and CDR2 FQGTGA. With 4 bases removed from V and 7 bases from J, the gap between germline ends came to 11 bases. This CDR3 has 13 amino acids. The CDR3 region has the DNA TGTGCCAGCAGCTCAGGGGCGGGGAACATTCAGTACTTC. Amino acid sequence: CASSSGAGNIQYF.

The CDR3, as DNA: TGTGCCAGCAGTGAAGACCAGGGAGCCAACGTCCTGACTTTC. Protein sequence: CASSEDQGANVLTF. The V and J genes are TRBV6-1 and TRBJ2-6, with D tentatively TRBD1 (5 bases). This CDR3 comprises 14 residues. V gave up 1 base and J gave up 7 bases, with 8 bases separating them. Per germline, CDR1 MNHNS and CDR2 SASEGT.

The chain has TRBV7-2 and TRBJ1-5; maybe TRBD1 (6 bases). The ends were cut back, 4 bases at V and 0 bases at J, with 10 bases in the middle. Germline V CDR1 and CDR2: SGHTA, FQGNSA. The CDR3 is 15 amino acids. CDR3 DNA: TGTGCCAGCAGCTGGAACAGGGATAGCAATCAGCCCCAGCATTTT. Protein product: CASSWNRDSNQPQHF.

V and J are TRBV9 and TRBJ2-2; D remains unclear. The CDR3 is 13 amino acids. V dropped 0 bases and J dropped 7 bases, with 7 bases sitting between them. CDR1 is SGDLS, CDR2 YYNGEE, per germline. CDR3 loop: CASSVEGYGELFF. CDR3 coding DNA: TGTGCCAGCAGCGTAGAAGGATACGGGGAGCTGTTTTTT.

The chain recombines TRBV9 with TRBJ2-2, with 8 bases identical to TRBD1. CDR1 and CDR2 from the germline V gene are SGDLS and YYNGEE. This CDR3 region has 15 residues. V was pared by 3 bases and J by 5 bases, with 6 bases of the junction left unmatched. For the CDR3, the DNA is TGTGCCAGCAGCGACACAGGGGGGTCTACCGGGGAGCTGTTTTTT. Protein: CASSDTGGSTGELFF.

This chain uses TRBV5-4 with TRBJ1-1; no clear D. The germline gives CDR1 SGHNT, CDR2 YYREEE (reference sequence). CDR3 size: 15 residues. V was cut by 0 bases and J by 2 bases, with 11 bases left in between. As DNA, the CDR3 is TGTGCCAGCAGCTTGGCAGGACTACTCAACACTGAAGCTTTCTTT. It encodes CASSLAGLLNTEAFF.

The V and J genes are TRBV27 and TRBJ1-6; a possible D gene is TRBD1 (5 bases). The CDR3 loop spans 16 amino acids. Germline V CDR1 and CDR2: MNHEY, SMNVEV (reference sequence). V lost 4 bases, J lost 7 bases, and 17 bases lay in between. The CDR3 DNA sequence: TGTGCCAGCAGTTCCCCCCCGGGACTGCCCAATTCACCCCTCCACTTT. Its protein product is CASSSPPGLPNSPLHF.

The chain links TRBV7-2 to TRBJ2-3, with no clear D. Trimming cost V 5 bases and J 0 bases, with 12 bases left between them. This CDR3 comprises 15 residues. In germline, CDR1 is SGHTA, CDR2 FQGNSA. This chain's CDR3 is CASSLNSASTDTQYF. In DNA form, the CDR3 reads TGTGCCAGCAGCCTAAACAGCGCTAGCACAGATACGCAGTATTTT.

The DNA of the CDR3 is TGTGCCAGTAGTCCCCCCGGGTGGGATCTGCTCTGGGCCCAGCATTTT. It encodes CASSPPGWDLLWAQHF. The chain combines TRBV19 with TRBJ1-5; D is uncertain. The V gene's germline CDR1 is LNHDA and CDR2 SQIVND (reference sequence). The ends were cut back, 5 bases at V and 11 bases at J, with 25 bases in the middle. The CDR3 contains 16 residues.

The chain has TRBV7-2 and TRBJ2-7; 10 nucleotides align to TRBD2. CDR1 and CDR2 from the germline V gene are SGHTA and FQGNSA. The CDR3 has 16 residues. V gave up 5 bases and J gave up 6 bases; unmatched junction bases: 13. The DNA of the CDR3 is TGTGCCAGCAGCGGCTTCCTCCTAGCGGGGGCTCCCGAGCAGTACTTC. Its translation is CASSGFLLAGAPEQYF.

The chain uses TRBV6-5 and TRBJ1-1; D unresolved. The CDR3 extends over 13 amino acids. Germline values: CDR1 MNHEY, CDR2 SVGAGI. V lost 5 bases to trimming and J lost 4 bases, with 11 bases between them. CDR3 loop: CASSGPLRTEAFF. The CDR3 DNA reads TGTGCCAGCAGTGGCCCCTTGCGCACTGAAGCTTTCTTT.

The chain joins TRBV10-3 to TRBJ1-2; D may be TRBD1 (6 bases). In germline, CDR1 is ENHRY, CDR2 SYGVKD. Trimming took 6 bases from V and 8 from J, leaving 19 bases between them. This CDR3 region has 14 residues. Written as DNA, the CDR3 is TGTGCCATCAGCACAGGGTTGGGTGAAGACGGCTACACCTTC. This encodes CAISTGLGEDGYTF.

In DNA form, the CDR3 reads TGTGCCAGCAGCTTAACTAGCGGGGGGGAAGCGAACACCGGGGAGCTGTTTTTT. As protein: CASSLTSGGEANTGELFF. The V call is TRBV7-6, the J call TRBJ2-2, with 13 bases fitting TRBD2. The CDR3 is made up of 18 amino acids. After removal of 2 bases from V and 0 bases from J, the junction contained 3 bases not matched to a gene. The germline V gene encodes CDR1 SGHVS and CDR2 FNYEAQ.

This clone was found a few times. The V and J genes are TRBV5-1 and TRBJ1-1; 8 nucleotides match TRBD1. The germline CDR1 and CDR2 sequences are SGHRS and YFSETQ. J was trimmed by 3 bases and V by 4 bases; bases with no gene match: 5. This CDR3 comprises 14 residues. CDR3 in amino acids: CASSIGTGDTEAFF. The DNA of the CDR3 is TGCGCCAGCAGCATCGGGACAGGAGACACTGAAGCTTTCTTT.

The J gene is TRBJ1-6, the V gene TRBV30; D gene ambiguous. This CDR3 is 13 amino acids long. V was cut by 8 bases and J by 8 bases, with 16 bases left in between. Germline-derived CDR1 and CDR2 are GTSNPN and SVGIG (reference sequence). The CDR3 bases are TGTGCCCTAAATCGGGTTTGGGATTCACCCCTCCACTTT. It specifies CALNRVWDSPLHF.